The source of this T cell receptor beta chain is a study of shared T cell receptors in the human thymus (dated by TCRdb to the early 2020s). With respect to the entire study: The study examined how self-reactive, shared T-cell receptor alpha chains are generated in the human thymus.

Library construction relied on the immunoSEQ multiplex PCR assay. The immuneACCESS repertoire file appears here via TCRdb, limited to in-frame rearrangements. These files lack a portion of the clones; in checked studies, under half of the deficit traces to unresolved V genes, and the cause of the others is not known. For this sample the table gives over 650,000 clones, of which around 87% were detected only once. The ten largest clones add up to 0.009% to 0.0095% of the sample. Remarks on this clone: The antigen it recognizes is unknown. No quality values exist for individual bases; no much larger clone is one base distant.

This sample was also put to use in a study of human thymus T cells. Reported in the second study: The donors were immunologically healthy infants in Finland who had open corrective cardiac surgery for congenital heart defects. The thymus tissue came from surgical resects taken out during corrective cardiac surgery. Usage of V and J gene segments appeared to be biased in both the thymic and the peripheral blood repertoires. According to the related research, thymic TCR repertoires were highly overlapping among unrelated individuals. The study characterized TCR alpha and beta repertoires from eight infant thymus samples and a few related peripheral blood samples. The infant donors were about 6 to 244 days old, and the cohort included several males and a couple of females. Thymocytes were mechanically released from the tissue and were stored as pellets of 10-30 million cells at -70 degrees C. A QIAsymphony instrument was used to extract genomic DNA from the frozen cell pellets. TCRB and TCRAD loci were amplified from a standardized quantity of quality-controlled genomic DNA using the immunoSEQ multiplex PCR assay. The amplicons covered the V(D)J region and were long enough to include the CDR3 and to identify the V and J genes. The commercial immunoSEQ service was used to sequence amplicons on an Illumina platform. Primer bias and sequencing errors were corrected using previously described methods, and TCRAD and TCRB definitions followed the IMGT database. immunoSEQ Analyzer 3.0 and VDJTools were used for repertoire analysis, which covered basic statistics, V/J segment usage, diversity estimates, rarefaction and pairwise overlap. Diversity was estimated using the Chao1, ChaoE, Efron-Thisted, Shannon and inverse Simpson indices, and was also estimated on datasets down-sampled to the size of the smallest sample. Repertoire overlap used strict matching of CDR3 nucleotide sequence, V gene and J gene, with Jaccard-based multidimensional scaling clustering. On average, thymus samples yielded approximately 780,000 unique TCRB clonotypes, whereas blood samples yielded around 84,000.

The receptor's source is a boy in the first two years of life with a congenital heart defect. Donor details come from another sample of the same person, matched by shared clones. What was sequenced was thymocytes.

In nucleotide form, the sequence is TGTGCCAGCAGACTCATAAACAATGAGCAGTTCTTC. The resulting protein is CASRLINNEQFF. Recombination connected TRBV2 to TRBJ2-1; no D gene can be assigned with confidence. Based on the germline V gene, the CDR1 and CDR2 sequences are SNHLY and FYNNEI. Trimming at the junction amounts to 6 bases on V and 5 bases on J, and the germline ends lie 8 bases apart. Inclusive of the bounding cysteine and phenylalanine, the CDR3 is 12 residues long. Kept here is only the CDR3 DNA, which spans 36 bases and is read in frame from base 1.